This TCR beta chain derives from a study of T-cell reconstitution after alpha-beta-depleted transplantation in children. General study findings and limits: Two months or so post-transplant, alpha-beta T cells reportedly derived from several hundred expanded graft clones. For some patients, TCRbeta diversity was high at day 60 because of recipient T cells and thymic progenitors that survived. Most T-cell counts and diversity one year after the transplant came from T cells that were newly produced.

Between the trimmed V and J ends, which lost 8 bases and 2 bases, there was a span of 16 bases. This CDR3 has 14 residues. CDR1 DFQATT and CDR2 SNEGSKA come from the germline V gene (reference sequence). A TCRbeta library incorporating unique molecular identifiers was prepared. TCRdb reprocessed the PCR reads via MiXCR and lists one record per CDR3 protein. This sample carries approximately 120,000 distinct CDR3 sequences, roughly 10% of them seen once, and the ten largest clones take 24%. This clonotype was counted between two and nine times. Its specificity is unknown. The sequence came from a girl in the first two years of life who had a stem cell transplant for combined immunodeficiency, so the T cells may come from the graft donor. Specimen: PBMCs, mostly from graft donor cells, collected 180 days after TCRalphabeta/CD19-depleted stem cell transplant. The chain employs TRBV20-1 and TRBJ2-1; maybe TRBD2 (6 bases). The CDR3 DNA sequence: TGCAGTCCGGACCCGGGAGACACCTACAATGAGCAGTTCTTC. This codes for CSPDPGDTYNEQFF.